These 12 T cell receptor beta chains were sequenced from one sample in a study of T cells in Graves' hyperthyroidism and ophthalmopathy. Amplified TCR beta CDR3 regions derived from RNA transcripts. TCR CDR3 regions were first amplified by RT-PCR with HTBI primers. In TCRdb, the multiplex PCR reads were re-called with MiXCR into one record per CDR3 protein. The repertoire holds about 300,000 distinct CDR3 sequences, with roughly a fifth as singletons. The sample was blood. The source is a man aged 50 or older with Graves' ophthalmopathy.

This clonotype was seen repeatedly, ten times or more. The chain couples TRBV24-1 to TRBJ2-5; TRBD2 matches 8 bases. CDR3 size: 14 residues. Per germline, CDR1 KGHDR and CDR2 SFDVKD. Trimming removed 7 bases from V and 4 bases from J; junction bases left unmatched: 7. The chain's CDR3 is CATRPAGGVETQYF. In nucleotides, the CDR3 is TGTGCCACCAGGCCGGCGGGGGGCGTAGAGACCCAGTACTTC.

This clonotype was observed many times. This chain links TRBV28 with TRBJ2-7, with unresolved D. Trimming stripped 5 bases from V and 3 bases from J, with 23 bases between. The germline V gene encodes CDR1 MDHEN and CDR2 SYDVKM. CDR3 size: 17 residues. CDR3 amino acids: CASSTHRRVSEYYEQYF. Written as DNA, the CDR3 is TGTGCCAGCAGTACCCACCGACGGGTCTCAGAATACTACGAGCAGTACTTC.

This clonotype was recorded a few times. CDR3 loop: CASSYPSISRETQYF. CDR3 coding DNA: TGTGCCAGCAGTTACCCCTCAATTTCCAGAGAGACCCAGTACTTC. V and J are TRBV6-5 and TRBJ2-5; D gene uncertain. Germline V CDR1 and CDR2: MNHEY, SVGAGI. V dropped 2 bases and J dropped 4 bases, with 14 bases sitting between them. This CDR3 is 15 amino acids long.

This clonotype was counted many times. The V and J genes are TRBV7-6 and TRBJ2-2; TRBD2 agrees at 7 bases. V lost 1 base and J lost 3; bases outside the gene matches: 5. Germline lookup yields CDR1 SGHVS and CDR2 FNYEAQ. The CDR3 consists of 16 residues. DNA for the CDR3: TGTGCCAGCAGCTTAGGGACTAGTTTTTACACCGGGGAGCTGTTTTTT. It encodes CASSLGTSFYTGELFF.

This clonotype was detected many times. The rearrangement joins TRBV18 to TRBJ1-1; D might be TRBD1 (5 bases). V gave up 3 bases and J gave up 7 bases, with 9 bases separating them. The CDR3 covers 12 residues. The germline V gene encodes CDR1 KGHSH and CDR2 LQKENI. The CDR3 sequence: CASSPGDGEAFF. CDR3 in DNA: TGTGCCAGCTCACCGGGGGACGGTGAAGCTTTCTTT.

This clonotype was seen a handful of times. At one of its ends the junction is not consistent with the germline gene, which may arise from a read error. The V gene is TRBV19, the J gene TRBJ2-2; D perhaps matches TRBD1 (6 bases). Germline CDR1 LNHDA, CDR2 SQIVND (reference sequence). The CDR3 extends over 18 amino acids. The CDR3 sequence: CASSLEFQGTGNTGELFF. The CDR3 nucleotides are TGTGCCAGTAGTCTAGAGTTTCAGGGGACGGGGAACACCGGGGAGCTGTTTTTT.

This clonotype was recorded many times. V usage is TRBV2 and J usage is TRBJ1-2; D is unclear. This CDR3 has 14 amino acids. V was pared by 4 bases and J by 4 bases, with 13 bases between. Germline V lookup: CDR1 SNHLY, CDR2 FYNNEI. CDR3 nucleotides: TGTGCCAGCAGTGGGACCCCAAACCTCTATGGCTACACCTTC. Protein: CASSGTPNLYGYTF.

This clonotype was seen a handful of times. The chain has TRBV28 and TRBJ1-2; weak D call: TRBD1 (6 bases). CDR1 is MDHEN, CDR2 SYDVKM, per germline. V gave up 3 bases and J gave up 4 bases, with 15 bases separating them. The CDR3 has 15 amino acids. The CDR3 sequence is CASSLAGQPLYGYTF. The CDR3, as DNA: TGTGCCAGCAGTTTGGCCGGACAGCCCCTCTATGGCTACACCTTC.

This clonotype was recorded many times. The chain employs TRBV20-1 and TRBJ2-7; 7 bases line up with TRBD1. Germline trimming cut 3 bases from V and 5 bases from J; bases unmatched to any gene: 4. Germline V gene data show CDR1 as DFQATT and CDR2 as SNEGSKA (reference sequence). CDR3 size: 12 residues. The CDR3 loop reads CSASLQGDEQYF. The CDR3 DNA follows: TGCAGTGCTAGTCTTCAGGGGGACGAGCAGTACTTC.

The CDR3 bases are TGTGCCAGCAGCGTAGGCCCCCTCCCCGGAGAGACCCAGTACTTC. Protein product: CASSVGPLPGETQYF. The V gene is TRBV9, the J gene TRBJ2-5; D is unclear. V was cut by 0 bases and J by 4 bases, with 13 bases left in between. The V gene's germline CDR1 is SGDLS and CDR2 YYNGEE. The CDR3 has 15 residues.

This clonotype was found many times. The genes are TRBV28 and TRBJ2-7; no firm D call. V was clipped by 4 bases and J by 4 bases, with 8 bases between them. This CDR3 is built from 12 residues. Per germline, CDR1 MDHEN and CDR2 SYDVKM. CDR3 protein: CASSSDPYEQYF. CDR3 nucleotide sequence: TGTGCCAGCAGTTCTGATCCGTACGAGCAGTACTTC.

The table lists this clonotype with many counts. The rearrangement links TRBV28 to TRBJ1-5; D not certain. V lost 1 base, J lost 0 bases, and 13 bases lay in between. Germline V lookup: CDR1 MDHEN, CDR2 SYDVKM. The CDR3 is 17 residues long. The CDR3 sequence is CASSLLSLGYSNQPQHF. CDR3 coding DNA: TGTGCCAGCAGTTTATTGTCCCTAGGGTATAGCAATCAGCCCCAGCATTTT. The full variable domain, completed using reference TRBV28 and TRBJ1-5, is DVKVTQSSRYLVKRTGEKVFLECVQDMDHENMFWYRQDPGLGLRLIYFSYDVKMKEKGDIPEGYSVSREKKERFSLILESASTNQTSMYLCASSLLSLGYSNQPQHFGDGTRLSIL.